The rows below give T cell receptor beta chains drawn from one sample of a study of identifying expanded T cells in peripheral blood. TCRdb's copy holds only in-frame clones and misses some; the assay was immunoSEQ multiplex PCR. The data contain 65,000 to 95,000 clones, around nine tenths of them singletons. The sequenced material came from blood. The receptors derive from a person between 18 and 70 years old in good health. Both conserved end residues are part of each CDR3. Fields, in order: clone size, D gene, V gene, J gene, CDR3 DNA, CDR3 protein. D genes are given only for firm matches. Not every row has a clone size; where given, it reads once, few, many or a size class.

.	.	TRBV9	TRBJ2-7	TGTGCCAGCAGCCCCCCGGGGTCGCGGGAGCAGTACTTC	CASSPPGSREQYF
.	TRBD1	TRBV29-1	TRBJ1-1	TGCAGCGTCATTTCGACAGGGGGGGACACTGAAGCTTTCTTT	CSVISTGGDTEAFF
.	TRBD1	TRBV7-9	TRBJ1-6	TGTGCCAGCAGCTTACAGGGGACAGGGATCGATTCACCCCTCCACTTT	CASSLQGTGIDSPLHF
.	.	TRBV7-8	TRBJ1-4	TGTGCCAGCAGCTTAGACATTTACGGGGTCGAAAAACTGTTTTTT	CASSLDIYGVEKLFF
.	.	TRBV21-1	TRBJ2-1	TGTGCCAGCAGCTCGGGACTAGCGGGAGCTTGGGGGAATGAGCAGTTCTTC	CASSSGLAGAWGNEQFF
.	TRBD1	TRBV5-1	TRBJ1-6	TGCGCCAGCAGCTTGGCCCCGGGACAGGGAAGCTCCACCTATAATTCACCCCTCCACTTT	CASSLAPGQGSSTYNSPLHF
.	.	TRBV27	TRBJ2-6	TGTGCCAGCAGTTTTTCTGTCTACTCTGGGGCCAACGTCCTGACTTTC	CASSFSVYSGANVLTF
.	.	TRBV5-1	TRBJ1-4	TGCGCCAGCAAAACCGGGTTTGGGACGTACCAGAGGGGTGAAAAACTGTTTTTT	CASKTGFGTYQRGEKLFF
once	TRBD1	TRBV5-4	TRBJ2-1	TGTGCCAGCAGCAAAGGACAGGGGGCCTACAATGAGCAGTTCTTC	CASSKGQGAYNEQFF
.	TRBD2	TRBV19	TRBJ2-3	TGTGCCAGTAGTATACGGACTAGCGGAAGCACAGATACGCAGTATTTT	CASSIRTSGSTDTQYF
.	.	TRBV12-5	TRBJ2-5	TGTGCTAGTGGACCGGACTCCGAAGAGACCCAGTACTTC	CASGPDSEETQYF
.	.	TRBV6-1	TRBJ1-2	TGTGCCAGCGGAACGCTGAGGGGCTACACCTTC	CASGTLRGYTF
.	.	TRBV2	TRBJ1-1	TGTGCCAGCAAATACAGGAGAATGAACACTGAAGCTTTCTTT	CASKYRRMNTEAFF
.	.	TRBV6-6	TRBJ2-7	TGTGCCAGCAGTTACTCGAGTGGGCACTACGAGCAGTACTTC	CASSYSSGHYEQYF
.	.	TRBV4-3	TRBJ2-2	TGCGCCAGCAGCCAAGGGGAGGCCGGGGAGCTGTTTTTT	CASSQGEAGELFF
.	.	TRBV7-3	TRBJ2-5	TGTGCCAGCAGCCCTGCAGGGGTGGGGGAGACCCAGTACTTC	CASSPAGVGETQYF
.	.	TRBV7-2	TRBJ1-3	TGTGCCAGCAGCTTAGGCGCTGGAAACACCATATATTTT	CASSLGAGNTIYF
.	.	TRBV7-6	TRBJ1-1	TGTGCCAGCAGCCTCGCTAGGGGGGGTGAGTCGACTGAAGCTTTCTTT	CASSLARGGESTEAFF
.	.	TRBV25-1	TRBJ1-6	TGTGCCAGCAGTGAACAGGGTACTTCACCCCTCCACTTT	CASSEQGTSPLHF
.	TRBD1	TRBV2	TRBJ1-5	TGTGCCAGTAGGACAGGGGACCATAGCAATCAGCCCCAGCATTTT	CASRTGDHSNQPQHF
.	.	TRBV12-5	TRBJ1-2	TGTGCTAGTGGATCAGGGATTCGGGGCTACACCTTC	CASGSGIRGYTF
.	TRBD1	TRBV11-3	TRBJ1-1	TGTGCCAGCAGCTTTAGGGGGCGAGCTTTCTTT	CASSFRGRAFF
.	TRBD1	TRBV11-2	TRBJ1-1	TGTGCCAGCGGGGGACAGACAGGGAGTGAGGCTTTCTTT	CASGGQTGSEAFF
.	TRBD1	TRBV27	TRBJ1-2	TGTGCCAGCAGGTGGACAGGGTCGGATGGCTACACCTTC	CASRWTGSDGYTF
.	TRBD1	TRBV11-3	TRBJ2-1	TGTGCCAGCAGCTTAGGCGTGGGACAGGGGAAGAATGAGCAGTTCTTC	CASSLGVGQGKNEQFF
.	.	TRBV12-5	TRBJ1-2	TGTGCTAGTGGACTGACGACGGGGTGGAACTATGGCTACACCTTC	CASGLTTGWNYGYTF
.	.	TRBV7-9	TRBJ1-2	TGTGCCAGCAGCCTCCAACCGGACGGTGGCTACACCTTC	CASSLQPDGGYTF
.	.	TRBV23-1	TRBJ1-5	TGCGCCAGCACCCCCCTGGGACTCCTGGAAAGGCCCCAGCATTTT	CASTPLGLLERPQHF
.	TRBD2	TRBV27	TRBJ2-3	TGTGCCAGCAGTCCCCAAATCCTCGGGAGGAGGGCAGATACGCAGTATTTT	CASSPQILGRRADTQYF
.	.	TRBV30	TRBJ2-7	TGTGCCTGGAGCGAGCATAGGTACGAGCAGTACTTC	CAWSEHRYEQYF
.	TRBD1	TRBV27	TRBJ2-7	TGTGCCAGCAGTTTAAAGGGGGCAGGGTCCTACGAGCAGTACTTC	CASSLKGAGSYEQYF
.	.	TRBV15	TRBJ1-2	TGTGCCACCAGCAGAGATCTTAAGCACTATGGCTACACCTTC	CATSRDLKHYGYTF
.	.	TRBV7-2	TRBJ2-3	TGTGCCAGCAGCTTAAGCCTGACGGAAAGTTTGAATGCGCAGTATTTT	CASSLSLTESLNAQYF
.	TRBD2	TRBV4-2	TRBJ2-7	TGTGCCAGCAGCCAAGACCTAGCGGGGGGTACGGTCTCCTACGAGCAGTACTTC	CASSQDLAGGTVSYEQYF
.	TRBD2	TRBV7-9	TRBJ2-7	TGTGCCAGCAGCTCCGGGGCGGGAGGAACCTACGAGCAGTACTTC	CASSSGAGGTYEQYF
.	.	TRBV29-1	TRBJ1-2	TGCAGCGTTGAAGATGGTTTCGGATATGGCTACACCTTC	CSVEDGFGYGYTF
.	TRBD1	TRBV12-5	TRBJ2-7	TGTGCTAGTGGCCAAGGGGGACAGGTAGCCTACGAGCAGTACTTC	CASGQGGQVAYEQYF
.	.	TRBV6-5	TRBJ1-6	TGTGCCAGCAGTTACTGGGCAGGAGAGTATAATTCACCCCTCCACTTT	CASSYWAGEYNSPLHF
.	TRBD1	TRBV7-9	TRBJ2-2	TGTGCCACTCCGGGACAGCTAACCGGGGAGCTGTTTTTT	CATPGQLTGELFF
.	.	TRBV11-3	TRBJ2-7	TGTGCCAGCAGAAGTTACTACGAGCAGTACTTC	CASRSYYEQYF
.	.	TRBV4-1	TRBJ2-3	TGCGCCAGCAGCCAAAGTGTCTCCGGGGGGCGTGATACGCAGTATTTT	CASSQSVSGGRDTQYF
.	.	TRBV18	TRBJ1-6	TGTGCCAGCTCACCGGGTTCCCATTCACCCCTCCACTTT	CASSPGSHSPLHF
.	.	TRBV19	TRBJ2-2	TGTGCCAGTAGTATAGTAAGGGATGCCACCGGGGAGCTGTTTTTT	CASSIVRDATGELFF
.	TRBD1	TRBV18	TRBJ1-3	TGTGCCAGCTCACTTACGGGACAGCTAAACACCATATATTTT	CASSLTGQLNTIYF
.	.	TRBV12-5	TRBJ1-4	TGTGCTAGTGGGGGAGGATCGGCAAATGAAAAACTGTTTTTT	CASGGGSANEKLFF
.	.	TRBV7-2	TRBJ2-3	TGTGCCAGCAGCTTAAGGACAGCAGATACGCAGTATTTT	CASSLRTADTQYF
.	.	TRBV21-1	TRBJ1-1	TGTGCCAACTTCCGGTCAGGGCGGACCAAGGGGACTGAAGCTTTCTTT	CANFRSGRTKGTEAFF
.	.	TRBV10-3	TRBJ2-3	TGTGCCACCGTAGCGGAAACTAGCACAGATACGCAGTATTTT	CATVAETSTDTQYF
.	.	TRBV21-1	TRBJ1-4	TGTGCCAAGCAGGTGGGGTTGCTGAGTGAAAAACTGTTTTTT	CAKQVGLLSEKLFF
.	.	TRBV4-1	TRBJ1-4	TGCGCCAGCAGCCAAGGAGCGGGAAAGGGGAATGAAAAACTGTTTTTT	CASSQGAGKGNEKLFF
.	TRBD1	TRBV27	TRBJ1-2	TGTGCCACCTTTACCACGGGACAGGGCTATGGCTACACCTTC	CATFTTGQGYGYTF
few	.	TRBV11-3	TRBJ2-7	TGTGCCAGCAGCCCGTCAGGAGTCCCTATCTACGAGCAGTACTTC	CASSPSGVPIYEQYF
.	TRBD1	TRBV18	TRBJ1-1	TGTGCCAGCTCAAACAACCCCGGACAGGGAGAAGCTTTCTTT	CASSNNPGQGEAFF